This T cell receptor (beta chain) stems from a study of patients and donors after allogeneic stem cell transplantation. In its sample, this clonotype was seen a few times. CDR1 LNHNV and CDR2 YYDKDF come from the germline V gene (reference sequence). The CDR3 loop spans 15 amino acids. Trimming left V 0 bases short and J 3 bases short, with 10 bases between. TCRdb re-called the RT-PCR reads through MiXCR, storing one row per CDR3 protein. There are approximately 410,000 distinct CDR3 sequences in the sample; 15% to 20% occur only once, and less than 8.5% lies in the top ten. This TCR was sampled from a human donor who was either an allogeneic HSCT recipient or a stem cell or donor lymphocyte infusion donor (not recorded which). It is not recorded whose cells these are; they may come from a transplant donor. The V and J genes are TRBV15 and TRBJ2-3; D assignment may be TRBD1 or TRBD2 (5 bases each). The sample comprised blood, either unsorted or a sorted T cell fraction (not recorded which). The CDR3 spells CATSRDLGETDTQYF. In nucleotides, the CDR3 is TGTGCCACCAGCAGAGATCTGGGGGAAACAGATACGCAGTATTTT.